This T cell receptor beta chain was recorded in a study of T cells after yellow fever vaccination. Study findings and constraints: Weaker, the secondary response had a peak occurring faster, on day 5 versus 15.

The CDR3 is 14 amino acids. V trimming: 4 bases; J trimming: 2 bases; junction bases outside the gene matches: 4. Germline V lookup: CDR1 SGHTA, CDR2 FQGNSA. Template switching with 5'RACE generated the TCR cDNA and added a universal primer site and UMIs. From the 5' RACE reads, TCRdb called clonotypes with MiXCR, one entry per CDR3 protein. Found here are about 340,000 distinct CDR3 sequences, 12% of them singletons; the top ten hold 3% to 4%. In its sample, this clonotype was seen a few times. The antigen is not known. The chain links TRBV7-2 to TRBJ2-7, with 8 positions matching TRBD1. The sequencing used CD4+ T cells sorted from PBMCs, collected 15 days after the yellow fever booster vaccination. This clonotype originated in a man between 18 and 35 years old who received the YFV17D yellow fever vaccine. Here the CDR3 reads CASSWTGTPYEQYF. For the CDR3, the DNA is TGTGCCAGCAGCTGGACAGGGACCCCCTACGAGCAGTACTTC.